The 24 T cell receptor beta chains presented below share a single source sample, sequenced in a study of cytotoxic CD8 clonotypes in ibrutinib-treated CLL. Assay: immunoSEQ multiplex PCR; the TCRdb copy retains only in-frame clones and omits some. The repertoire holds roughly 53,000 clones, 50% to 65% seen once, with roughly a quarter in the top ten. Sequenced material: PBMCs, taken at disease progression, from a patient treated with ibrutinib. The receptors were gathered from a human donor with chronic lymphocytic leukemia.

This clone was seen a few times. The chain is built from TRBV7-2 and TRBJ2-5; D not certain. Trimming removed 1 base at V and 1 base at J, with 4 bases between. Germline V gene data show CDR1 as SGHTA and CDR2 as FQGNSA. The CDR3 is made up of 13 amino acids. CDR3: CASSLERQETQYF. Written as DNA, the CDR3 is TGTGCCAGCAGCTTAGAACGCCAAGAGACCCAGTACTTC. Together with reference TRBV7-2 and TRBJ2-5, the CDR3 gives the full variable domain: GAGVSQSPSNKVTEKGKDVELRCDPISGHTALYWYRQSLGQGLEFLIYFQGNSAPDKSGLPSDRFSAERTGGSVSTLTIQRTQQEDSAVYLCASSLERQETQYFGPGTRLLVL.

This chain connects TRBV6-5 to TRBJ2-3; D is perhaps TRBD2 (6 bases). Per germline, CDR1 MNHEY and CDR2 SVGAGI. Trimming stripped 5 bases from V and 3 bases from J, with 15 bases between. The CDR3 extends over 15 amino acids. For the CDR3, the DNA is TGTGCCAGCAGTCGGGGACTTCCATTAACAGATACGCAGTATTTT. As protein: CASSRGLPLTDTQYF.

The DNA of the CDR3 is TGTGCCAGCAGCTTGGTTCTCATCGGGGAGCTGTTTTTT. This gives the protein CASSLVLIGELFF. The chain uses TRBV5-6 and TRBJ2-2; D is uncertain. Germline loops: CDR1 SGHDT, CDR2 YYEEEE. The CDR3 totals 13 residues. V shed 0 bases and J shed 7 bases, with 7 bases lying between them.

The chain links TRBV5-1 to TRBJ2-5, with 7 nucleotides matching TRBD2. V lost 2 bases to trimming and J lost 5 bases; unmatched junction nucleotides: 9. This CDR3 region has 15 residues. Germline V CDR1 and CDR2: SGHRS, YFSETQ. The DNA of the CDR3 is TGCGCCAGCAGCTTAACAGCGGGGTTTCAGGAGACCCAGTACTTC. It codes for CASSLTAGFQETQYF.

CDR3 nucleotide sequence: TGCAGCGTCGAAATCCTGACAGGGCCAACTGAAGCTTTCTTT. Amino acids: CSVEILTGPTEAFF. The chain carries TRBV29-1 and TRBJ1-1; 7 positions agree with TRBD1. Germline V gene sequence: CDR1 SQVTM, CDR2 ANQGSEA. This CDR3 is built from 14 residues. Trimming at V came to 6 bases and at J to 5 bases, leaving 12 bases not matched to a gene.

This clone has a handful of counts. This chain uses TRBV10-3 with TRBJ2-3; D is perhaps TRBD1 or TRBD2 (5 bases each). Trimming left V 5 bases short and J 2 bases short, with 8 bases between. Germline lookup yields CDR1 ENHRY and CDR2 SYGVKD. This CDR3 spans 13 amino acids. CDR3 DNA: TGTGCCATCAGTCAGGGAGACACAGATACGCAGTATTTT. It is translated as CAISQGDTDTQYF.

At least ten counts were recorded for this clone. The chain is built from TRBV27 and TRBJ1-2, with a possible D match to TRBD1 (6 bases). The V and J ends lost 5 bases and 4 bases respectively, with 17 bases between them. The CDR3 contains 15 residues. Germline CDR1 MNHEY, CDR2 SMNVEV (reference sequence). The CDR3 DNA reads as TGTGCCAGCAGTCCCACGGCAGGGGCCTCCTATGGCTACACCTTC. Translated, it gives CASSPTAGASYGYTF.

The CDR3 region is CASSQLASQMPFF. As DNA, the CDR3 is TGCGCCAGCAGCCAACTGGCCAGCCAGATGCCGTTTTTT. V gene TRBV4-1 combines with J gene TRBJ1-4; the D is unclear. Trimming cost V 2 bases and J 16 bases, with 17 bases left between them. The CDR3 loop spans 13 amino acids. Germline V gene data show CDR1 as MGHRA and CDR2 as YSYEKL.

The J gene is TRBJ1-2, the V gene TRBV7-9, with 8 bases identical to TRBD1. The CDR3 is 15 residues long. CDR1 and CDR2 (germline): SEHNR, FQNEAQ (reference sequence). J gave up 7 bases and V 1 base, and 8 bases lay outside the gene matches. CDR3 nucleotides: TGTGCCAGCAGCTTAGTTGCCCAGGGGGCAAGTGGCTACACCTTC. This encodes CASSLVAQGASGYTF.

The chain employs TRBV30 and TRBJ1-3; D gene unclear. The CDR3 has 17 residues. V was trimmed by 0 bases and J by 0 bases, leaving 15 bases between them. In germline, CDR1 is GTSNPN, CDR2 SVGIG (reference sequence). The CDR3 loop reads CAWSVLNGAFSGNTIYF. Written as DNA, the CDR3 is TGTGCCTGGAGTGTACTAAATGGAGCATTCTCTGGAAACACCATATATTTT.

The chain couples TRBV30 to TRBJ1-5; possibly TRBD1 for D (5 bases). CDR3 size: 12 residues. Trimming pared 3 bases from V and 9 bases from J, leaving 12 bases between. Germline loops: CDR1 GTSNPN, CDR2 SVGIG (reference sequence). CDR3 nucleotides: TGTGCCTGGAGGGGGGACCAGGGGCCCCAGCATTTT. Protein sequence: CAWRGDQGPQHF.

The CDR3 protein is CASSPRTRETQYF. The CDR3 nucleotides are TGTGCCAGCAGCCCCCGGACCCGGGAGACCCAGTACTTC. The J gene is TRBJ2-5, the V gene TRBV7-8, with D hard to call. Trimming removed 5 bases from V and 5 bases from J, with 12 bases in between. This CDR3 is built from 13 residues. Germline V lookup: CDR1 SGHVS, CDR2 FQNEAQ.

The chain couples TRBV28 to TRBJ2-7; 8 bases agree with TRBD1. The length of the CDR3 is 13 residues. Trimming at V came to 7 bases and at J to 1 base, leaving 3 bases not matched to a gene. Germline V lookup: CDR1 MDHEN, CDR2 SYDVKM. The CDR3 reads CASTGQGSYEQYF. CDR3 nucleotides: TGTGCCAGCACCGGACAGGGATCCTACGAGCAGTACTTC.

This clone was observed a few times. This chain links TRBV4-3 with TRBJ1-3, with D possibly TRBD1 on 6 matching bases. The germline CDR1 and CDR2 sequences are LGHNA and YSLEER. This CDR3 is built from 15 residues. With 4 bases removed from V and 0 bases from J, the gap between germline ends came to 10 bases. The CDR3 bases are TGCGCCAGCAGCCCGGGACACAGCTCTGGAAACACCATATATTTT. Amino acid sequence: CASSPGHSSGNTIYF.

The chain combines TRBV28 with TRBJ2-7; D remains unclear. CDR3 size: 10 residues. CDR1 and CDR2 from the germline V gene are MDHEN and SYDVKM. V was cut by 8 bases and J by 6 bases, with 8 bases left in between. CDR3: CASGRGEQYF. As DNA, the CDR3 is TGTGCCAGCGGTCGCGGCGAGCAGTACTTC. Full variable domain (outside the CDR3, taken from reference TRBV28 and TRBJ2-7): DVKVTQSSRYLVKRTGEKVFLECVQDMDHENMFWYRQDPGLGLRLIYFSYDVKMKEKGDIPEGYSVSREKKERFSLILESASTNQTSMYLCASGRGEQYFGPGTRLTVT.

The chain has TRBV5-6 and TRBJ2-7; D could derive from TRBD1 or TRBD2 (5 bases each). Trimming removed 4 bases from V and 2 bases from J, with 13 bases in between. CDR1 SGHDT and CDR2 YYEEEE come from the germline V gene. The CDR3 totals 14 residues. CDR3: CASSRGPSAYEQYF. The CDR3 nucleotides are TGTGCCAGCAGCAGGGGACCATCCGCCTACGAGCAGTACTTC.

J is TRBJ2-3 and V is TRBV28, with D unresolved. Germline V gives CDR1 MDHEN, CDR2 SYDVKM. Trimming took off 5 bases at V and 3 bases at J, with 15 bases between the two ends. This CDR3 contains 15 residues. CDR3 in DNA: TGTGCCAGCAGTCCAGGACCCGTTTGGACAGATACGCAGTATTTT. Its protein is CASSPGPVWTDTQYF.

This clone has more than one count but fewer than ten. The chain has TRBV7-2 and TRBJ2-2; no firm D call. The CDR3 consists of 16 residues. Germline CDR1 reads SGHTA; CDR2 reads FQGNSA. The V end was cut by 3 bases, the J end by 0 bases, with 11 bases between. DNA of the CDR3: TGTGCCAGCAGCTTGCAGCAACCCGCGAACACCGGGGAGCTGTTTTTT. Amino acid sequence: CASSLQQPANTGELFF.

This chain joins TRBV19 and TRBJ2-1; TRBD1 is a possible D gene (5 bases). Between the trimmed V and J ends, which lost 4 bases and 0 bases, there was a span of 10 bases. The germline V gene encodes CDR1 LNHDA and CDR2 SQIVND (reference sequence). This CDR3 has 15 amino acids. CDR3 protein: CASSTQQDSYNEQFF. CDR3 sequence (DNA): TGTGCCAGTAGTACCCAACAGGACTCCTACAATGAGCAGTTCTTC.

The chain uses TRBV10-2 and TRBJ1-5; D call uncertain. V gave up 4 bases and J gave up 3 bases, with 16 bases separating them. This CDR3 comprises 16 residues. The germline V gene encodes CDR1 WSHSY and CDR2 SAAADI. The CDR3 sequence: CASSGRDLGDNQPQHF. The CDR3 DNA is TGCGCCAGCAGTGGACGGGATCTAGGAGACAATCAGCCCCAGCATTTT.

J is TRBJ1-2 and V is TRBV25-1, with 8 bases identical to TRBD1. From germline, CDR1 is MGHDK and CDR2 SYGVNS. J gave up 6 bases and V 6 bases, and 12 bases lay outside the gene matches. The length of the CDR3 is 15 residues. The CDR3 nucleotides are TGTGCCAGCAGCTCGTATCTTGGACAGGGCAATGGCTACACCTTC. This translates into CASSSYLGQGNGYTF.

In this sample, this clone turned up a few times. This chain links TRBV27 with TRBJ2-7; D is possibly TRBD1 (6 bases). The V gene's germline CDR1 is MNHEY and CDR2 SMNVEV (reference sequence). The CDR3 consists of 14 residues. V was pared by 5 bases and J by 2 bases, with 13 bases between. The CDR3 region is CASSPQGRTYEQYF. The CDR3 DNA sequence: TGTGCCAGCAGTCCACAGGGTCGGACCTACGAGCAGTACTTC.

This clone was recorded at least ten times. The chain combines TRBV2 with TRBJ1-4, with D hard to call. The germline gives CDR1 SNHLY, CDR2 FYNNEI. This CDR3 is 11 amino acids long. Trimming left V 8 bases short and J 3 bases short, with 4 bases between. CDR3 bases: TGTGCCAGCGGGGCTAATGAAAAACTGTTTTTT. Protein: CASGANEKLFF.

In this sample, this clone turned up many times. The chain is built from TRBV6-5 and TRBJ1-6; D is possibly TRBD1 (5 bases). This CDR3 has 14 residues. The V gene lost 0 bases and the J gene lost 10 bases, with 10 bases spanning the gap. CDR1 is MNHEY, CDR2 SVGAGI, per germline. CDR3 nucleotide sequence: TGTGCCAGCAGTTACTCAGGGGTGAGATCACCCCTCCACTTT. Encoded protein: CASSYSGVRSPLHF.